The rows below give T cell receptor beta chains drawn from one sample of a study of cytomegalovirus exposure and HLA in healthy donors. TCRdb's table, derived via immunoSEQ multiplex PCR, lists solely in-frame clones and lacks some. The sample contains about 140,000 clones, just under 85% of which appear only once. The specimen was PBMCs. These receptors all come from a woman aged 25 to 39 in good health and CMV-seronegative. Both conserved end residues are part of each CDR3. The order of the fields is clone size, J gene, D gene, CDR3 length, V gene, CDR3 protein, CDR3 DNA. A D gene is named only where the DNA matches it firmly. The size field is filled for only some rows; it gives once, few, many or a size class.

few | TRBJ1-3 | NA | 15 | TRBV5-4 | CASSLRDGLGNTIYF | TGTGCCAGCAGCTTGAGAGACGGACTCGGAAACACCATATATTTT
once | TRBJ1-2 | NA | 15 | TRBV4-2 | CASSQEWGGGYGYTF | TGTGCCAGCAGCCAAGAATGGGGGGGAGGTTATGGCTACACCTTC
once | TRBJ1-2 | NA | 17 | TRBV19 | CASSLHTPTGVNYGYTF | TGTGCCAGTAGTCTACACACCCCGACAGGAGTAAACTATGGCTACACCTTC
NA | TRBJ2-7 | TRBD1 | 14 | TRBV6-5 | CASSNDRGVEEQYF | TGTGCCAGCAGTAACGACAGGGGGGTCGAGGAGCAGTACTTC
NA | TRBJ1-2 | TRBD1 | 13 | TRBV7-2 | CASGRDSNYGYTF | TGTGCCAGCGGCCGGGACAGCAACTATGGCTACACCTTC
NA | TRBJ1-1 | NA | 15 | TRBV7-2 | CASRPADRTLVGAFF | TGTGCCAGCAGACCCGCAGACAGGACCCTCGTCGGAGCTTTCTTT
NA | TRBJ2-2 | TRBD2 | 18 | TRBV5-4 | CASSSEPFRTRVTGELFF | TGTGCCAGCAGCTCTGAGCCTTTTCGGACTAGGGTAACCGGGGAGCTGTTTTTT
NA | TRBJ2-7 | TRBD1 | 16 | TRBV28 | CASSLFPGTAAYEQYF | TGTGCCAGCAGTTTATTCCCCGGGACAGCAGCTTACGAGCAGTACTTC
NA | TRBJ2-7 | TRBD1 | 14 | TRBV7-2 | CASSSRQGAHEQYF | TGTGCCAGCAGCTCCCGACAGGGGGCTCATGAGCAGTACTTC
NA | TRBJ1-1 | NA | 13 | TRBV25-1 | CASSEFSSTEAFF | TGTGCCAGCAGTGAATTCTCCAGCACTGAAGCTTTCTTT
NA | TRBJ1-1 | NA | 15 | TRBV21-1 | CASSIGVSGNTEAFF | TGTGCCAGCAGCATAGGGGTTTCGGGGAACACTGAAGCTTTCTTT
NA | TRBJ2-1 | TRBD2 | 15 | TRBV4-1 | CASSPPSGGFNEQFF | TGCGCCAGCAGCCCGCCAAGCGGGGGGTTCAATGAGCAGTTCTTC
NA | TRBJ2-1 | TRBD2 | 16 | TRBV5-1 | CASSLRGGAPINEQFF | TGCGCCAGCAGCTTACGCGGGGGGGCCCCTATCAATGAGCAGTTCTTC
NA | TRBJ2-7 | NA | 14 | TRBV18 | CASSPSGGRYEQYF | TGTGCCAGCTCACCGTCAGGGGGGCGTTACGAGCAGTACTTC
NA | TRBJ2-2 | TRBD1 | 14 | TRBV27 | CASSLGTGIGELFF | TGTGCCAGCAGTTTAGGGACAGGAATCGGGGAGCTGTTTTTT
NA | TRBJ2-5 | NA | 12 | TRBV10-2 | CASSEVGETQYF | TGCGCCAGCAGTGAGGTCGGAGAGACCCAGTACTTC
NA | TRBJ2-1 | NA | 12 | TRBV28 | CASRLDPNQQFF | TGTGCCTCTAGACTAGACCCCAATCAGCAGTTCTTC
NA | TRBJ1-1 | TRBD1 | 13 | TRBV30 | CAWTGPGGTEAFF | TGTGCCTGGACAGGACCAGGGGGCACTGAAGCTTTCTTT
NA | TRBJ1-2 | TRBD1 | 17 | TRBV19 | CASSAPSWGQQIYGYTF | TGTGCCAGTAGTGCCCCCTCCTGGGGACAGCAGATCTATGGCTACACCTTC